Presented here are 23 T cell receptor beta chains from one specimen sequenced in a study of preoperative IRX-2 immunotherapy in early breast cancer. As for treatment: preoperative locoregional IRX-2 cytokine immunotherapy. Assay used: immunoSEQ multiplex PCR; TCRdb lists only in-frame clones, some missing. The sample records 35,000 to 45,000 clones, about 72% being singletons. Sequences were derived from tumor tissue, sampled after IRX-2 immunotherapy. The receptors originated from a human donor with breast cancer.

J is TRBJ2-5 and V is TRBV29-1, with D tentatively TRBD2 (6 bases). The germline V gene has CDR1 SQVTM and CDR2 ANQGSEA. There are 14 residues in the CDR3. CDR3 DNA sequence: TGCAACCCCCGGGCTCCCCGGGGGCAAGAGACCCAGTACTTC. Translating it yields CNPRAPRGQETQYF. Based on the CDR3 plus reference TRBV29-1 and TRBJ2-5, the full variable domain is SAVISQKPSRDICQRGTSLTIQCQVDSQVTMMFWYRQQPGQSLTLIATANQGSEATYESGFVIDKFPISRPNLTFSTLTVSNMSPEDSSIYLCNPRAPRGQETQYFGPGTRLLVL.

This clone has just a few counts. The chain employs TRBV6-8 and TRBJ2-7, with 9 positions matching TRBD1. Trimming cost V 8 bases and J 4 bases; bases outside gene matches: 6. Germline V gives CDR1 MNHGY, CDR2 SAAAGT. This CDR3 has 13 amino acids. The CDR3 DNA reads TGTGCCAGCGGTAGGGACAGGGAATACGAGCAGTACTTC. It specifies CASGRDREYEQYF.

The chain employs TRBV19 and TRBJ1-4; the D is unclear. Trimming removed 5 bases from V and 8 bases from J, with 18 bases in between. This CDR3 spans 15 amino acids. Germline V gene data show CDR1 as LNHDA and CDR2 as SQIVND (reference sequence). The CDR3 nucleotides read TGTGCCAGTAGTCCCACAACGGGAGGGTACGAAAAACTGTTTTTT. Its protein is CASSPTTGGYEKLFF.

The chain recombines TRBV5-1 with TRBJ2-2; D might be TRBD1 (6 bases). The CDR3 covers 14 residues. Trimming shortened V by 9 bases and J by 7 bases, and 19 bases separated the two germline ends. Germline CDR1 and CDR2: SGHRS and YFSETQ. The CDR3 sequence is CAIKRQGSGGELFF. The CDR3 DNA follows: TGCGCCATAAAACGGCAGGGGTCCGGCGGGGAGCTGTTTTTT.

The rearrangement links TRBV10-1 to TRBJ2-7; 8 bases are shared with TRBD2. CDR1 and CDR2 (germline): WNHNN, SYGVQD (reference sequence). Trimming cost V 6 bases and J 3 bases; bases outside gene matches: 7. CDR3 length equals 14 residues. CDR3 sequence (DNA): TGCGCCAGCAGCCGCGGGACTAGGGGCTACGAGCAGTACTTC. As protein: CASSRGTRGYEQYF.

The rearrangement uses TRBV15 and TRBJ2-1; D uncertain. This CDR3 has 14 residues. The germline V and J ends were trimmed by 5 bases and 9 bases, with 17 bases remaining between them. Germline lookup yields CDR1 LNHNV and CDR2 YYDKDF (reference sequence). In nucleotides, the CDR3 is TGTGCCACCAGCCCCCGGACCGGGCTAGGTGAGCAGTTCTTC. Protein: CATSPRTGLGEQFF.

The chain uses TRBV14 and TRBJ1-1; 10 bases agree with TRBD1. Losses at the gene ends were 6 bases for V and 4 bases for J; bases not matched to a gene: 14. CDR1 and CDR2 from the germline V gene are SGHDN and FVKESK. CDR3 length: 17 residues. The CDR3 DNA sequence: TGTGCCAGCAGACCCCTCTCGACAGGGGGCTTAGGCACTGAAGCTTTCTTT. It yields the protein CASRPLSTGGLGTEAFF.

This clone turned up a few times. This CDR3 reads CACLRDRFTDTQYF. DNA for the CDR3: TGTGCCTGTCTCCGGGACAGGTTCACAGATACGCAGTATTTT. The chain joins TRBV12-5 to TRBJ2-3, with 8 bases aligning to TRBD1. This CDR3 comprises 14 residues. CDR1 is LGHNT, CDR2 FRNRAP, per germline. Full variable domain (outside the CDR3, taken from reference TRBV12-5 and TRBJ2-3): DARVTQTPRHKVTEMGQEVTMRCQPILGHNTVFWYRQTMMQGLELLAYFRNRAPLDDSGMPKDRFSAEMPDATLATLKIQPSEPRDSAVYFCACLRDRFTDTQYFGPGTRLTVL.

V usage is TRBV15 and J usage is TRBJ2-4; D unclear. This CDR3 contains 15 residues. V shed 5 bases and J shed 0 bases, with 11 bases lying between them. CDR1 LNHNV and CDR2 YYDKDF come from the germline V gene (reference sequence). The CDR3 reads CATSVEIVAKNIQYF. The CDR3 DNA reads TGTGCCACCAGCGTTGAAATTGTAGCCAAAAACATTCAGTACTTC.

The chain recombines TRBV18 with TRBJ2-1; the match to TRBD1 covers 8 bases. J gave up 9 bases and V 2 bases, and 6 bases lay outside the gene matches. The CDR3 is made up of 14 amino acids. Germline-derived CDR1 and CDR2 are KGHSH and LQKENI. CDR3: CASSPKQGAGEQFF. CDR3 in DNA: TGTGCCAGCTCACCAAAGCAGGGGGCCGGTGAGCAGTTCTTC.

V is TRBV11-3 and J is TRBJ1-3, with no clear D. The CDR3 extends over 15 amino acids. The germline CDR1 and CDR2 sequences are SGHNT and YENEEA. The V end lost 0 bases, the J end lost 0 bases, and 6 bases lay between the germline ends. Here the CDR3 DNA reads TGTGCCAGCAGCTTAGAGAATATCTCTGGAAACACCATATATTTT. Encoded protein: CASSLENISGNTIYF.

This chain uses TRBV4-1 with TRBJ2-3; TRBD2 matches at 8 bases. CDR3 length: 16 amino acids. V gave up 1 base and J gave up 4 bases; unmatched junction bases: 7. Germline V gives CDR1 MGHRA, CDR2 YSYEKL. In DNA, the CDR3 is TGCGCCAGCAGCCAAGGCACGGGGGGGTCATCAGATACGCAGTATTTT. The encoded protein is CASSQGTGGSSDTQYF.

The chain is built from TRBV10-3 and TRBJ2-6; the D is unclear. CDR3 length equals 16 residues. Trimming took 0 bases from V and 4 from J, leaving 10 bases between them. Per germline, CDR1 ENHRY and CDR2 SYGVKD. The CDR3 DNA is TGTGCCATCAGTGAGTCAGGGAACTCCGGGGCCAACGTCCTGACTTTC. The encoded protein is CAISESGNSGANVLTF.

The rearrangement joins TRBV11-3 to TRBJ1-3; D unresolved. The CDR3 is 14 amino acids. Trimming removed 3 bases at V and 2 bases at J, with 8 bases between. The germline CDR1 and CDR2 sequences are SGHNT and YENEEA. The CDR3 loop is CASSLEVTGNTIYF. The CDR3 DNA reads TGTGCCAGCAGCTTGGAGGTGACTGGAAACACCATATATTTT. Full variable domain (outside the CDR3, taken from reference TRBV11-3 and TRBJ1-3): EAGVVQSPRYKIIEKKQPVAFWCNPISGHNTLYWYLQNLGQGPELLIRYENEEAVDDSQLPKDRFSAERLKGVDSTLKIQPAELGDSAVYLCASSLEVTGNTIYFGEGSWLTVV.

V is TRBV6-8 and J is TRBJ2-7; no clear D. Germline V gene sequence: CDR1 MNHGY, CDR2 SAAAGT. V lost 5 bases and J lost 7, with 18 bases in between. This CDR3 contains 14 residues. This chain's CDR3 is CASSGTLNPFEQYF. The CDR3 nucleotides are TGTGCCAGCAGTGGAACATTAAACCCCTTTGAGCAGTACTTC.

The chain employs TRBV11-3 and TRBJ2-3; 8 nucleotides align to TRBD2. The CDR3 extends over 15 amino acids. Germline lookup yields CDR1 SGHNT and CDR2 YENEEA. Losses at the gene ends were 3 bases for V and 5 bases for J; bases not matched to a gene: 7. As DNA, the CDR3 is TGTGCCAGCAGCTTGGAAAGCGGGGGACAAGATACGCAGTATTTT. This gives the protein CASSLESGGQDTQYF.

The chain is built from TRBV14 and TRBJ2-5, with TRBD1 as a possible D gene (5 bases). This CDR3 contains 14 residues. Germline assignment: CDR1 SGHDN and CDR2 FVKESK. V dropped 6 bases and J dropped 5 bases, with 16 bases sitting between them. The CDR3 loop is CASRLGSSGETQYF. The CDR3 DNA reads TGTGCCAGCAGACTTGGGTCCTCAGGGGAGACCCAGTACTTC. Combining the CDR3 with reference TRBV14 and TRBJ2-5 gives the whole variable domain EAGVTQFPSHSVIEKGQTVTLRCDPISGHDNLYWYRRVMGKEIKFLLHFVKESKQDESGMPNNRFLAERTGGTYSTLKVQPAELEDSGVYFCASRLGSSGETQYFGPGTRLLVL.

The chain has TRBV11-1 and TRBJ2-7; tentative D call: TRBD2 (5 bases). Germline V gives CDR1 SGHAT, CDR2 FQDESV (reference sequence). Trimming pared 7 bases from V and 0 bases from J, leaving 16 bases between. The CDR3 runs to 15 residues. The CDR3 nucleotides read TGTGCCAGCACCACATTCGGAGGCGACTCCTACGAGCAGTACTTC. This encodes CASTTFGGDSYEQYF.

This rearrangement joins TRBV14 to TRBJ2-7, with 7 bases lining up with TRBD1. The ends lost 4 bases at V and 1 base at J; junction bases unmatched: 4. The CDR3 loop spans 14 amino acids. CDR1 and CDR2 (germline): SGHDN, FVKESK. As DNA, the CDR3 is TGTGCCAGCAGCCCTAGGGACAGTTCCTACGAGCAGTACTTC. It encodes CASSPRDSSYEQYF.

The CDR3 DNA reads as TGCGCCAGCAGCCAACCGATTAGTAACTATGGCTACACCTTC. This gives the protein CASSQPISNYGYTF. The V gene is TRBV1, the J gene TRBJ1-2. TRBV1 is described as a pseudogene. The CDR3 covers 14 residues.

To note about this clone: The read gets to within 4 residues of the CDR3 end, and the germline J gene fills in the rest. This chain uses TRBV27 with TRBJ2-1; 11 bases fit TRBD2. From germline, CDR1 is MNHEY and CDR2 SMNVEV (reference sequence). This CDR3 region has 16 residues. The CDR3 DNA, read in part, is TGTGCCAGCAGCCCACTTAGCGGGAGGGCCAAGGAT. Its protein product is CASSPLSGRAKD. The CDR3 reads in full as CASSPLSGRAKDEQFF.

The chain joins TRBV5-1 to TRBJ2-1; 9 positions agree with TRBD2. This CDR3 contains 14 residues. V lost 5 bases and J lost 2; bases outside the gene matches: 2. The germline CDR1 and CDR2 sequences are SGHRS and YFSETQ. The CDR3: CASSSGRAYNEQFF. CDR3 DNA: TGCGCCAGCAGTAGCGGGAGAGCCTACAATGAGCAGTTCTTC.

This clone is a singleton in its sample. A junction boundary mismatches the germline segment, possibly from a read error. V and J are TRBV6-8 and TRBJ1-1; 8 nucleotides agree with TRBD1. Germline CDR1 and CDR2: MNHGY and SAAAGT. This CDR3 has 15 residues. CDR3 sequence (DNA): TGTGCCATCAGTGGTGACAGGGGAGCGAACACTGAAGCTTTCTTT. Protein sequence: CAISGDRGANTEAFF.